The clone carrying this T cell receptor (beta chain) was recorded a few times. Antigen specificity is unknown. The use of a sample-barcoded 5' primer and a J-beta primer mix characterized a second PCR of roughly 7 to 11 cycles. In TCRdb, the 5' RACE reads were re-called with MiXCR into one record per CDR3 protein. This sample carries roughly 730,000 distinct CDR3 sequences, approximately 53% of them seen once, and the ten largest clones take 25% to 30%. The sample belongs to a study of blood T cells in healthy people across ages. The study's findings and limits: Estimates drawn from one million T cells were deemed to understate diversity. Getting older went along with TCR beta diversity per million T cells dropping roughly linearly.

Aged roughly 6 to 90, donors were systemically healthy Caucasians from Russia. The germline CDR1 and CDR2 sequences are DFQATT and SNEGSKA (reference sequence). This CDR3 is built from 13 residues. Trimming removed 0 bases at V and 2 bases at J, with 7 bases between. The V gene is TRBV20-1, the J gene TRBJ1-2; perhaps TRBD1 as D (5 bases). The clonotype originates from a middle-aged man in good health. The sequencing sample was made of blood. The CDR3 nucleotides read TGCAGTGCTAGAGACAGGGTGAACTATGGCTACACCTTC. Protein sequence: CSARDRVNYGYTF.